This T cell receptor beta chain comes out of a study of regulatory T cells in long-lasting Graves disease. Turning to the study itself: The study enrolled newly diagnosed Graves' patients on antithyroid drugs under 3 months.

Germline CDR1 reads ENHRY; CDR2 reads SYGVKD. The CDR3 extends over 11 amino acids. Time point noted: newly diagnosed GD, antithyroid drugs for less than 3 months. PBMC-derived RNA was used for the TCR library. Combining iRepertoire HTBI primers with Arm-PCR of CDR3 regions, the authors built TCR beta libraries. Using its own MiXCR run on the multiplex PCR reads, TCRdb lists one record per CDR3 protein. The data contain approximately 300,000 distinct CDR3 sequences, under 20% of them singletons. As regards this clonotype: The antigen remains unidentified. Its ends do not fully match the called genes, so a read error is possible.

Study results and caveats: Lower TCR diversity was seen in persistent Graves' patients than in newly diagnosed ones. When disease was persistent, TRBV28, TRBJ1-2 and TRBJ2-5 were the favored segments. Accuracy may have been reduced by the small sample size.

This clonotype was obtained from a female donor with Graves disease. The chain combines TRBV10-3 with TRBJ1-1, with a possible D match to TRBD1 (5 bases). The source was peripheral blood mononuclear cells (PBMCs), collected at new diagnosis, from a patient treated with antithyroid drugs. The CDR3 loop is CASSLRGGAFF. The DNA for the CDR3 is TGTGCCAGCAGTCTTAGGGGAGGGGCTTTCTTT.